One sample yielded the 18 T cell receptor beta chains listed below, sequenced in a study of blood T cell repertoires in COVID-19. TCRdb keeps only in-frame clones here, not all; method: immunoSEQ multiplex PCR. The profile shows hundreds of thousands of clones, around 89% of them singletons. Sample: peripheral blood. The origin of the receptors is a man aged 40-49 years with acute or convalescent COVID-19.

Concerning this clone itself: Other DNA sequences of this sample code for an identical CDR3. The chain has TRBV6-2 or TRBV6-3 and TRBJ2-7; D is possibly TRBD2 (5 bases). The ends were cut back, 2 bases at V and 3 bases at J, with 11 bases in the middle. This CDR3 region has 14 residues. CDR1 MNHEY and CDR2 SVGEGT come from the germline V gene. CDR3 residues: CASSYGPGGYEQYF. CDR3 coding DNA: TGTGCCAGCAGTTACGGGCCCGGAGGCTACGAGCAGTACTTC.

The chain recombines TRBV5-1 with TRBJ2-7; 9 bases agree with TRBD1. The CDR3 totals 15 residues. The germline gives CDR1 SGHRS, CDR2 YFSETQ. J was trimmed by 5 bases and V by 4 bases; bases with no gene match: 10. This CDR3 is CASSTSNRGPDEQYF. CDR3 DNA: TGCGCCAGCAGCACCTCTAACAGGGGGCCCGACGAGCAGTACTTC. Full variable domain (remainder filled in from reference TRBV5-1 and TRBJ2-7): KAGVTQTPRYLIKTRGQQVTLSCSPISGHRSVSWYQQTPGQGLQFLFEYFSETQRNKGNFPGRFSGRQFSNSRSEMNVSTLELGDSALYLCASSTSNRGPDEQYFGPGTRLTVT.

This clone turned up a few times. The V and J genes are TRBV11-3 and TRBJ1-2; 7 bases map to TRBD1. The V and J ends lost 5 bases and 6 bases, in that order; junction bases with no gene match: 12. The CDR3 runs to 15 residues. Germline CDR1 and CDR2: SGHNT and YENEEA. The CDR3 DNA follows: TGTGCCAGCAGCCACGGGACAGATCGGTTCGATGGCTACACCTTC. Amino acids: CASSHGTDRFDGYTF.

The J gene is TRBJ1-2, the V gene TRBV19; weak D call: TRBD1 (5 bases). The CDR3 loop spans 15 amino acids. V lost 8 bases and J lost 0, with 16 bases in between. Germline assignment: CDR1 LNHDA and CDR2 SQIVND (reference sequence). CDR3 sequence reads: CASSPEGLSNYGYTF. CDR3 in DNA: TGTGCCAGTTCCCCGGAGGGGCTATCTAACTATGGCTACACCTTC.

This clone has just one count. The V call is TRBV6-2 or TRBV6-3, the J call TRBJ2-3, with 9 bases lining up with TRBD1. CDR1 and CDR2 from the germline V gene are MNHEY and SVGEGT. J gave up 4 bases and V 0 bases, and 11 bases lay outside the gene matches. The CDR3 is 18 amino acids. The CDR3 bases are TGTGCCAGCAGTTACTCGACGTGGGCAGGGACAGGGCCAGATACGCAGTATTTT. Residues: CASSYSTWAGTGPDTQYF.

The chain recombines TRBV5-1 with TRBJ2-3; 12 nucleotides align to TRBD2. V lost 1 base to trimming and J lost 4 bases; unmatched junction nucleotides: 4. Per the germline V gene, CDR1 is SGHRS and CDR2 is YFSETQ. The CDR3 totals 16 residues. CDR3 sequence (DNA): TGCGCCAGCAGCTTGAGCCCTAGCGGGGGGGCAGATACGCAGTATTTT. Translated, it gives CASSLSPSGGADTQYF.

V gene TRBV10-3 combines with J gene TRBJ1-3, with D uncertain. Trimming took 2 bases from V and 0 from J, leaving 11 bases between them. Germline V CDR1 and CDR2: ENHRY, SYGVKD. The CDR3 covers 16 residues. The CDR3 reads CAISEGAGFSGNTIYF. Here the CDR3 DNA reads TGTGCCATCAGTGAGGGAGCGGGGTTCTCTGGAAACACCATATATTTT.

This clone came up a few times. V and J are TRBV25-1 and TRBJ1-2; unclear D gene. V was trimmed by 4 bases and J by 4 bases, leaving 13 bases between them. CDR1 and CDR2 from the germline V gene are MGHDK and SYGVNS. This CDR3 spans 14 amino acids. Here the CDR3 DNA reads TGTGCCAGCAGTGGATTAGGACTGGGCTATGGCTACACCTTC. It codes for CASSGLGLGYGYTF.

This sequence joins TRBV5-6 and TRBJ2-2; TRBD1 agrees at 11 bases. The CDR3 covers 16 residues. V was clipped by 4 bases and J by 2 bases; unmatched bases: 4. Germline-derived CDR1 and CDR2 are SGHDT and YYEEEE. In DNA form, the CDR3 reads TGTGCCAGCAGCCGGGACAGGGGGACCAACACCGGGGAGCTGTTTTTT. Residues: CASSRDRGTNTGELFF.

This clone appeared a few times. This chain links TRBV19 with TRBJ2-2; 8 positions agree with TRBD1. The junction had 13 bases not matched to a gene; V was cut back by 5 bases and J by 2 bases. Germline values: CDR1 LNHDA, CDR2 SQIVND (reference sequence). The CDR3 contains 18 residues. In DNA form, the CDR3 reads TGTGCCAGTAGTGTCCTAAATCCCGGGACAGGAAACACCGGGGAGCTGTTTTTT. Amino acids: CASSVLNPGTGNTGELFF.

V is TRBV7-9 and J is TRBJ1-1; 9 bases map to TRBD1. Germline values: CDR1 SEHNR, CDR2 FQNEAQ (reference sequence). The CDR3 contains 15 residues. The V segment lost 5 bases and the J segment 4 bases; nucleotides outside the gene matches: 8. Written as DNA, the CDR3 is TGTGCCAGCAGCCTCGAACAGGGGGCGCGCACTGAAGCTTTCTTT. Translation: CASSLEQGARTEAFF.

The rearrangement uses TRBV6-5 and TRBJ1-5; perhaps TRBD1 as D (5 bases). Trimming left V 6 bases short and J 2 bases short, with 11 bases between. The CDR3 has 14 amino acids. Germline V gives CDR1 MNHEY, CDR2 SVGAGI. CDR3 amino acids: CASRAGGGNQPQHF. For the CDR3, the DNA is TGTGCCAGCAGGGCGGGGGGAGGCAATCAGCCCCAGCATTTT.

The chain links TRBV7-3 to TRBJ2-1; D not resolved. The CDR3 totals 15 residues. Germline V gene data show CDR1 as SGHTA and CDR2 as FQGTGA. The V end was cut by 0 bases, the J end by 8 bases, with 14 bases between. CDR3 protein: CASSLTGTQFDEQFF. The CDR3 DNA is TGTGCCAGCAGCTTAACCGGTACCCAATTCGATGAGCAGTTCTTC.

The chain employs TRBV5-1 and TRBJ2-7; a possible D gene is TRBD2 (5 bases). This CDR3 spans 14 amino acids. V was clipped by 1 base and J by 3 bases, with 11 bases between them. Germline lookup yields CDR1 SGHRS and CDR2 YFSETQ. The CDR3 DNA reads TGCGCCAGCAGCTTGCTGGGGAGCGACTACGAGCAGTACTTC. This encodes CASSLLGSDYEQYF. Filled out from reference TRBV5-1 and TRBJ2-7, the complete variable domain reads KAGVTQTPRYLIKTRGQQVTLSCSPISGHRSVSWYQQTPGQGLQFLFEYFSETQRNKGNFPGRFSGRQFSNSRSEMNVSTLELGDSALYLCASSLLGSDYEQYFGPGTRLTVT.

The rearrangement joins TRBV3-1 (or the pseudogene TRBV3-2) to TRBJ1-5; the D gene is possibly TRBD1 (6 bases). The germline gives CDR1 LGHDT, CDR2 YNNKEL (reference sequence). The CDR3 sequence is 15 residues long. The ends were cut back, 6 bases at V and 2 bases at J, with 14 bases in the middle. CDR3 sequence reads: CASSPNRVRNQPQHF. In nucleotides, the CDR3 is TGTGCCAGCAGTCCCAACAGGGTCCGCAATCAGCCCCAGCATTTT.

V is TRBV2 and J is TRBJ2-7; the D is unclear. Germline values: CDR1 SNHLY, CDR2 FYNNEI. The ends were cut back, 6 bases at V and 0 bases at J, with 9 bases in the middle. The CDR3 is 13 amino acids. Here the CDR3 reads CASRGRLSYEQYF. DNA for the CDR3: TGTGCCAGCAGAGGCAGGCTCTCCTACGAGCAGTACTTC.

The V and J genes are TRBV5-1 and TRBJ2-1; 11 bases agree with TRBD1. There are 17 residues in the CDR3. Unmatched junction bases numbered 10, after V lost 1 base and J lost 7 bases. In germline, CDR1 is SGHRS, CDR2 YFSETQ. The CDR3 nucleotides are TGCGCCAGCAGCTTGCTGGGGCTGGGGACAGGGGGTAATGAGCAGTTCTTC. It translates to CASSLLGLGTGGNEQFF.

There are a few counts of this clone. The chain combines TRBV5-6 with TRBJ2-7, with 10 bases that match TRBD1. Germline assignment: CDR1 SGHDT and CDR2 YYEEEE. Trimming removed 6 bases from V and 6 bases from J; junction bases left unmatched: 6. The CDR3 runs to 13 residues. In nucleotides, the CDR3 is TGTGCCAGCAACGGGGACAGGGGACCCGAGCAGTACTTC. Protein product: CASNGDRGPEQYF.